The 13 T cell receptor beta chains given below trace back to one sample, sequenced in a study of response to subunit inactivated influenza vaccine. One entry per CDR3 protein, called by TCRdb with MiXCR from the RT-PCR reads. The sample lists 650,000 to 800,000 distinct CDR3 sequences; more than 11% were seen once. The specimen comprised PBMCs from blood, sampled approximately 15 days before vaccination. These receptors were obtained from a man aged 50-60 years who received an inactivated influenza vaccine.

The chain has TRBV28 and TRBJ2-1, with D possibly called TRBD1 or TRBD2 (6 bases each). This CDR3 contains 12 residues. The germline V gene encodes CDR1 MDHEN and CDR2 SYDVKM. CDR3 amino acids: CASWGAFPEQFF. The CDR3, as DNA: TGTGCGAGCTGGGGGGCCTTCCCTGAGCAGTTCTTC.

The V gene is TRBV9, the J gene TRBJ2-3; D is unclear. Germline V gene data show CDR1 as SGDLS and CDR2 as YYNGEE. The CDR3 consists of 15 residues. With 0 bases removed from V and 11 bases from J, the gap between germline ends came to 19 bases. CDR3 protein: CASSVEPTPSLGQYF. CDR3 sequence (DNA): TGTGCCAGCAGCGTAGAACCGACGCCTTCTTTGGGGCAGTATTTT.

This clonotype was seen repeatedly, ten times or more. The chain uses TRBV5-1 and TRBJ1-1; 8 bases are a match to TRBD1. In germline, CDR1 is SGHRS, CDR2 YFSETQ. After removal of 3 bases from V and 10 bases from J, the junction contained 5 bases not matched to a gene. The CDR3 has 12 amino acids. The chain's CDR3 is CASSYGQGSAFF. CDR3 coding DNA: TGCGCCAGCAGCTACGGACAGGGCTCAGCTTTCTTT.

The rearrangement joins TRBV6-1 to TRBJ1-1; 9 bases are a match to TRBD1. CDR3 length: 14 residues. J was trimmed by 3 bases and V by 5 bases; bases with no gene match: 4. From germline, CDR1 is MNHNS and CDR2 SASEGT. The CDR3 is CASSTGGLDTEAFF. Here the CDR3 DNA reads TGTGCCAGCAGTACAGGGGGCTTGGACACTGAAGCTTTCTTT.

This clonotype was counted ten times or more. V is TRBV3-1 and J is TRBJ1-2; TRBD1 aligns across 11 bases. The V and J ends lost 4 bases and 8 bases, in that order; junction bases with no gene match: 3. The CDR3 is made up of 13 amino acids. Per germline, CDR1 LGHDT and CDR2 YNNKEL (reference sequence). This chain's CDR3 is CASSPRDRGGYTF. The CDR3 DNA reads TGTGCCAGCAGCCCCCGGGACAGGGGGGGCTACACCTTC.

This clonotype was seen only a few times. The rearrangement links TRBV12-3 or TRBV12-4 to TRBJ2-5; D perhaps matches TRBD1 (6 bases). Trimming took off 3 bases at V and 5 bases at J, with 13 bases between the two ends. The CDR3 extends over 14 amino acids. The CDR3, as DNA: TGTGCCAGCAGTTTCACAGGGCCAAGGGAGACCCAGTACTTC. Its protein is CASSFTGPRETQYF.

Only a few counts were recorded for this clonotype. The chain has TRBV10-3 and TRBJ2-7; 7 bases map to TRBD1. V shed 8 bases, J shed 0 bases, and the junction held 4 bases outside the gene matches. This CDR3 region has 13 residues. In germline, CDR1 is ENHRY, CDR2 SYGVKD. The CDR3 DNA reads TGTGCCATCCTGGACAGGAGCTCCTACGAGCAGTACTTC. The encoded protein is CAILDRSSYEQYF.

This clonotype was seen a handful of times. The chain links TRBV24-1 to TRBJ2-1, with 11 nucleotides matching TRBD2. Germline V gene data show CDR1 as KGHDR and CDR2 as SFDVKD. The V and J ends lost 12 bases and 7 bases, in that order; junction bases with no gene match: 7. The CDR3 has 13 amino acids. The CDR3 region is CASGIAGGNEQFF. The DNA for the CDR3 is TGTGCCTCCGGGATAGCGGGGGGGAATGAGCAGTTCTTC.

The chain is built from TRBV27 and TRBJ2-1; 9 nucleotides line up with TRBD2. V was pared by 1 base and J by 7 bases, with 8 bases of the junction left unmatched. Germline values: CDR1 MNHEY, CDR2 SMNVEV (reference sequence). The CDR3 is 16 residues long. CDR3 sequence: CASSLLGGRAPNEQFF. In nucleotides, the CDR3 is TGTGCCAGCAGTTTATTAGGCGGGAGGGCCCCAAATGAGCAGTTCTTC.

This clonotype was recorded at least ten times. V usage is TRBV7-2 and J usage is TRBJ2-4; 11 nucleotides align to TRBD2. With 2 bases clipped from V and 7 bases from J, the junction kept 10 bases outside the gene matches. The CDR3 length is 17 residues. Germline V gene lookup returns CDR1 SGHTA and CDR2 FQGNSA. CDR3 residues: CASSLFLPSGGRNIQYF. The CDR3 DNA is TGTGCCAGCAGCTTATTCCTGCCTAGCGGGGGGCGGAACATTCAGTACTTC.

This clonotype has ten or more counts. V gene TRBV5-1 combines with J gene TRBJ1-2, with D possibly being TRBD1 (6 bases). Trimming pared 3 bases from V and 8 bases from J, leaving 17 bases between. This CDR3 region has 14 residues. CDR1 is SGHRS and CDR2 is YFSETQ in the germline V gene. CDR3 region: CASSWDISRVGYTF. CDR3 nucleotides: TGCGCCAGCAGCTGGGACATCAGTAGAGTCGGCTACACCTTC.

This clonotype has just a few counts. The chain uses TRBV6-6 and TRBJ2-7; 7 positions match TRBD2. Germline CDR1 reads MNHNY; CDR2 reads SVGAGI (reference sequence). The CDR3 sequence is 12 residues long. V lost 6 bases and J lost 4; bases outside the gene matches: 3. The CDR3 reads CASSPAGYEQYF. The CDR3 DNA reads TGTGCCAGCAGCCCAGCGGGGTACGAGCAGTACTTC.

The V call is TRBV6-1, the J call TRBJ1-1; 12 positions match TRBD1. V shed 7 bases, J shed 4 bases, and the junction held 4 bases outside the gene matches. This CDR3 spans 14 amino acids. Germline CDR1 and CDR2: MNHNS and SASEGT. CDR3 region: CASTGQGAVTEAFF. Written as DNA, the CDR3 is TGTGCCAGCACGGGACAGGGGGCGGTCACTGAAGCTTTCTTT.